The next 30 T cell receptor beta chains were all read from a single sample in a study of blood T cells in healthy people across ages. Primed by a sample-barcoded 5' primer and a J-beta primer mix, a second PCR proceeded for about 7 to 12 cycles. TCRdb re-derived calls from the 5' RACE reads in MiXCR, one entry per CDR3 protein. The sample has 800,000 or so distinct CDR3 sequences; 20% to 30% are singletons. These data also featured in a second study, about T cells of mothers and their children.

Sample: blood. Receptor source: a boy between 10 and 17 years old in good health.

The chain recombines TRBV12-3 or TRBV12-4 with TRBJ2-5; 12 bases match TRBD1. The DNA matches TRBJ2-1 better at its end, which makes the J call doubtful. There are 15 residues in the CDR3. The CDR3 sequence is CASSNRDRGPVEQFF. DNA of the CDR3: TGTGCCAGCAGTAACCGGGACAGGGGGCCGGTTGAGCAGTTCTTC.

In its sample, this clonotype was seen a few times. The chain combines TRBV2 with TRBJ1-1, with a possible D match to TRBD1 (5 bases). CDR1 and CDR2 from the germline V gene are SNHLY and FYNNEI. Trimming took off 8 bases at V and 4 bases at J, with 11 bases between the two ends. The CDR3 runs to 12 residues. This CDR3 is CASQQEVTEAFF. As DNA, the CDR3 is TGTGCCAGCCAACAGGAGGTCACTGAAGCTTTCTTT. Together with reference TRBV2 and TRBJ1-1, the CDR3 gives the full variable domain: EPEVTQTPSHQVTQMGQEVILRCVPISNHLYFYWYRQILGQKVEFLVSFYNNEISEKSEIFDDQFSVERPDGSNFTLKIRSTKLEDSAMYFCASQQEVTEAFFGQGTRLTVV.

There are a few counts of this clonotype. CDR3 sequence reads: CASSQATGLYTGELFF. The DNA for the CDR3 is TGCGCCAGCAGCCAAGCAACAGGGCTCTACACCGGGGAGCTGTTTTTT. The J gene is TRBJ2-2, the V gene TRBV4-3, with D tentatively TRBD1 (6 bases). Germline CDR1 LGHNA, CDR2 YSLEER. The CDR3 covers 16 residues. V was shortened by 1 base and J by 3 bases, with 12 bases between the two germline ends.

V and J are TRBV14 and TRBJ1-6; the match to TRBD1 covers 7 bases. Germline V gene sequence: CDR1 SGHDN, CDR2 FVKESK. The CDR3 extends over 15 amino acids. Trimming at V came to 4 bases and at J to 6 bases, leaving 6 bases not matched to a gene. CDR3: CASSLTGTSNSPLHF. CDR3 nucleotides: TGTGCCAGCAGCCTGACAGGGACGAGTAATTCACCCCTCCACTTT.

In this sample, this clonotype turned up a few times. The rearrangement uses TRBV29-1 and TRBJ2-7; possible D gene TRBD2, 6 bases. Germline values: CDR1 SQVTM, CDR2 ANQGSEA. V lost 3 bases and J 1 base, leaving 13 bases between the germline ends. The CDR3 consists of 14 residues. CDR3 DNA sequence: TGCAGCGTTGATTTCGGGAGTGGATCCTACGAGCAGTACTTC. It specifies CSVDFGSGSYEQYF.

Notes on this clonotype: One end of the junction varies from germline; a read error may be responsible. The rearrangement uses TRBV4-3 and TRBJ2-1; 9 nucleotides match TRBD2. The CDR3 extends over 14 amino acids. CDR1 and CDR2 from the germline V gene are LGHNA and YSLEER. This CDR3 is CASSWGLASNAQFF. For the CDR3, the DNA is TGCGCCAGCAGCTGGGGACTAGCATCCAATGCGCAGTTCTTC.

Only a few counts were recorded for this clonotype. The rearrangement links TRBV27 to TRBJ1-5; D is undetermined. Germline V gene lookup returns CDR1 MNHEY and CDR2 SMNVEV (reference sequence). The CDR3 length is 17 residues. Deletions cut 5 bases from V and 0 bases from J, with 17 bases between. The CDR3 loop reads CASSPRGGGYSNQPQHF. In DNA, the CDR3 is TGTGCCAGCAGTCCCCGAGGAGGAGGGTATAGCAATCAGCCCCAGCATTTT.

The chain links TRBV5-5 to TRBJ1-2; D is undetermined. The CDR3 totals 13 residues. CDR1 and CDR2 (germline): SGHKS, YYEKEE (reference sequence). V was clipped by 0 bases and J by 8 bases, with 11 bases between them. The CDR3 coding sequence is TGTGCCAGCAGCTTGGCCTCTCCGGGGGGCTACACCTTC. Translating it yields CASSLASPGGYTF. Filled out from reference TRBV5-5 and TRBJ1-2, the complete variable domain reads DAGVTQSPTHLIKTRGQQVTLRCSPISGHKSVSWYQQVLGQGPQFIFQYYEKEERGRGNFPDRFSARQFPNYSSELNVNALLLGDSALYLCASSLASPGGYTFGSGTRLTVV.

This clonotype was counted a few times. CDR3 DNA: TGCAGTGCTAGCGCGGGGAGCACAGATACGCAGTATTTT. Its protein is CSASAGSTDTQYF. The rearrangement joins TRBV20-1 to TRBJ2-3, with D tentatively TRBD2 (6 bases). Trimming removed 3 bases from V and 0 bases from J, with 7 bases in between. Germline loops: CDR1 DFQATT, CDR2 SNEGSKA (reference sequence). The CDR3 extends over 13 amino acids.

This rearrangement joins TRBV29-1 to TRBJ2-4; D perhaps matches TRBD1 (5 bases). Deletions cut 6 bases from V and 4 bases from J, with 13 bases between. This CDR3 spans 13 amino acids. CDR1 is SQVTM and CDR2 is ANQGSEA in the germline V gene. CDR3 sequence reads: CSVNADRKNIQYF. The CDR3 DNA is TGCAGCGTGAATGCCGACAGAAAAAACATTCAGTACTTC.

The chain employs TRBV7-9 and TRBJ2-5, with 8 nucleotides matching TRBD1. This CDR3 has 16 residues. V lost 5 bases, J lost 2 bases, and 10 bases stayed unmatched. CDR1 and CDR2 from the germline V gene are SEHNR and FQNEAQ (reference sequence). This CDR3 is CASSLNGQGKQETQYF. DNA of the CDR3: TGTGCCAGCAGCCTAAACGGACAGGGCAAACAAGAGACCCAGTACTTC.

The V and J genes are TRBV7-8 and TRBJ2-6; D ambiguous. CDR1 and CDR2 (germline): SGHVS, FQNEAQ. The ends were cut back, 1 base at V and 1 base at J, with 14 bases in the middle. The CDR3 extends over 18 amino acids. For the CDR3, the DNA is TGTGCCAGCAGCTTAGTTTACGTGAAGGAGTCTGGGGCCAACGTCCTGACTTTC. It specifies CASSLVYVKESGANVLTF.

V is TRBV5-1 and J is TRBJ2-1; TRBD2 agrees at 13 bases. The V and J ends lost 9 bases and 3 bases, in that order; junction bases with no gene match: 18. CDR1 and CDR2 (germline): SGHRS, YFSETQ. The CDR3 contains 19 residues. CDR3 in DNA: TGCGCCACCGCTCGACTAGCGGGGGGCTGGGGATCCGACTACAATGAGCAGTTCTTC. It translates to CATARLAGGWGSDYNEQFF.

The table lists this clonotype with a few counts. This chain uses TRBV10-3 with TRBJ2-1, with D unclear. The CDR3 extends over 16 amino acids. The V and J ends lost 3 bases and 0 bases respectively, with 12 bases between them. Germline CDR1 reads ENHRY; CDR2 reads SYGVKD. The CDR3 sequence is CAISDQSLSSYNEQFF. CDR3 in DNA: TGTGCCATCAGTGACCAAAGCCTGAGCTCCTACAATGAGCAGTTCTTC.

This clonotype has just a few counts. The rearrangement uses TRBV29-1 and TRBJ2-2; possible D gene TRBD1, 5 bases. The CDR3 has 13 residues. The ends were cut back, 3 bases at V and 4 bases at J, with 9 bases in the middle. In germline, CDR1 is SQVTM, CDR2 ANQGSEA. CDR3 in DNA: TGCAGCGTTGAGAGAACAGGCACCGGGGAGCTGTTTTTT. Its protein is CSVERTGTGELFF.

The sample holds a few counts of this clonotype. This chain links TRBV6-6 with TRBJ2-4, with 8 bases aligning to TRBD2. The germline gives CDR1 MNHNY, CDR2 SVGAGI (reference sequence). The V and J ends lost 2 bases and 9 bases, in that order; junction bases with no gene match: 9. The CDR3 spans 15 residues. The CDR3 nucleotides read TGTGCCAGCAGTTACCTTAGCGGGGAGGAGGCCATTCAGTACTTC. The encoded protein is CASSYLSGEEAIQYF.

This clonotype was seen a few times. The gene calls are TRBV9 and TRBJ1-2; D not resolved. V was clipped by 0 bases and J by 8 bases, with 8 bases between them. The length of the CDR3 is 12 residues. Germline V gene lookup returns CDR1 SGDLS and CDR2 YYNGEE. CDR3 region: CASSVVSGGYTF. Here the CDR3 DNA reads TGTGCCAGCAGCGTAGTTAGCGGAGGCTACACCTTC.

In its sample, this clonotype was seen a few times. This chain joins TRBV28 and TRBJ2-5; D is uncertain. This CDR3 is 16 amino acids long. CDR1 and CDR2 (germline): MDHEN, SYDVKM. V lost 3 bases and J 1 base, leaving 15 bases between the germline ends. The chain's CDR3 is CASSFDGLTSQETQYF. Here the CDR3 DNA reads TGTGCCAGCAGTTTCGACGGATTAACCTCCCAAGAGACCCAGTACTTC.

This clonotype has only a few counts. CDR3 bases: TGCGCCAGCAGCCCAGGGACAGGGGGCAAGGAGACCCAGTACTTC. Translated: CASSPGTGGKETQYF. The V gene is TRBV5-1, the J gene TRBJ2-5, with TRBD1 matching 12 bases. Trimming took 4 bases from V and 5 from J; bases not matched to a gene: 6. This CDR3 is 15 amino acids long. Germline V gene lookup returns CDR1 SGHRS and CDR2 YFSETQ.

Only a few counts were recorded for this clonotype. The gene calls are TRBV7-2 and TRBJ2-1; 10 nucleotides align to TRBD2. The tail of the sequence fits TRBJ2-5 better, so the J call may be wrong. Germline V lookup: CDR1 SGHTA, CDR2 FQGNSA. The CDR3 spans 15 residues. CDR3 region: CASSPLAGGLETQYF. CDR3 coding DNA: TGTGCCAGCAGCCCCTTAGCGGGGGGACTGGAGACCCAGTACTTC.

This clonotype appeared a single time. The chain has TRBV30 and TRBJ2-2; 8 bases map to TRBD1. CDR3 length equals 15 residues. Germline trimming cut 3 bases from V and 3 bases from J; bases unmatched to any gene: 6. The germline CDR1 and CDR2 sequences are GTSNPN and SVGIG (reference sequence). The CDR3 coding sequence is TGTGCCTGGAGGGGGGGACAGGTAGACACCGGGGAGCTGTTTTTT. It yields the protein CAWRGGQVDTGELFF.

V gene TRBV3-1 combines with J gene TRBJ2-3; tentatively, D is TRBD1 or TRBD2 (5 bases each). This CDR3 has 16 residues. Trimming stripped 1 base from V and 1 base from J, with 12 bases between. In germline, CDR1 is LGHDT, CDR2 YNNKEL (reference sequence). CDR3: CASSQVRDPRTDTQYF. The CDR3 nucleotides read TGTGCCAGCAGCCAAGTAAGGGACCCTCGCACAGATACGCAGTATTTT.

The genes are TRBV14 and TRBJ1-1; maybe TRBD1 (5 bases). Germline loops: CDR1 SGHDN, CDR2 FVKESK. The V and J ends lost 1 base and 5 bases respectively, with 14 bases between them. The CDR3 runs to 15 residues. The chain's CDR3 is CASSQGAGAGTEAFF. The DNA of the CDR3 is TGTGCCAGCAGCCAAGGAGCTGGGGCTGGGACTGAAGCTTTCTTT.

This clonotype was counted only a few times. The chain combines TRBV7-9 with TRBJ1-5; 7 nucleotides agree with TRBD1. The CDR3 loop spans 14 amino acids. Trimming at V came to 5 bases and at J to 4 bases, leaving 5 bases not matched to a gene. The germline V gene encodes CDR1 SEHNR and CDR2 FQNEAQ (reference sequence). In nucleotides, the CDR3 is TGTGCCAGCAGCGAATCGACAGGGAATCAGCCCCAGCATTTT. Amino acids: CASSESTGNQPQHF.

The rearrangement joins TRBV27 to TRBJ1-3, with 10 bases that match TRBD1. V dropped 5 bases and J dropped 0; count of bases not matched to a gene: 4. Germline V gene lookup returns CDR1 MNHEY and CDR2 SMNVEV (reference sequence). The CDR3 has 16 residues. CDR3 DNA: TGTGCCAGCAGTCCGGGGACAGGGGACTCTGGAAACACCATATATTTT. Its protein is CASSPGTGDSGNTIYF.

In this sample, this clonotype turned up a few times. The rearrangement links TRBV28 to TRBJ1-2; 7 positions agree with TRBD1. Germline loops: CDR1 MDHEN, CDR2 SYDVKM. CDR3 length: 13 residues. V dropped 5 bases and J dropped 7; count of bases not matched to a gene: 7. The CDR3 here is CASSQTGNGGYTF. The DNA for the CDR3 is TGTGCCAGCAGTCAGACAGGGAACGGTGGCTACACCTTC.

The V and J genes are TRBV20-1 and TRBJ2-7; no clear D gene. CDR1 DFQATT and CDR2 SNEGSKA come from the germline V gene (reference sequence). The CDR3 extends over 12 amino acids. V was trimmed by 3 bases and J by 0 bases, leaving 6 bases between them. As DNA, the CDR3 is TGCAGTGCTAGTGCAGGCTCCTACGAGCAGTACTTC. Protein product: CSASAGSYEQYF.

The chain uses TRBV9 and TRBJ2-7; possibly TRBD1 for D (5 bases). V was clipped by 2 bases and J by 4 bases, with 10 bases between them. Germline V gives CDR1 SGDLS, CDR2 YYNGEE. The CDR3 is made up of 13 amino acids. The DNA of the CDR3 is TGTGCCAGCAGCGTCTTCCCAGGGTACGAGCAGTACTTC. This sequence encodes CASSVFPGYEQYF.

This clonotype was found a few times. V gene TRBV7-2 combines with J gene TRBJ1-4; perhaps TRBD1 as D (6 bases). Germline loops: CDR1 SGHTA, CDR2 FQGNSA. The CDR3 is made up of 13 amino acids. Trimming shortened V by 5 bases and J by 8 bases, and 12 bases separated the two germline ends. The CDR3 nucleotides read TGTGCCAGCAGCCCCGATACAGGGGAAAAACTGTTTTTT. Protein product: CASSPDTGEKLFF.

The V and J genes are TRBV4-2 and TRBJ1-2, with no clear D. This CDR3 has 12 amino acids. The germline V gene has CDR1 LGHNA and CDR2 YNFKEQ. V shed 5 bases and J shed 6 bases, with 10 bases lying between them. CDR3 residues: CASSSGENGYTF. In nucleotides, the CDR3 is TGTGCCAGCAGCTCTGGGGAGAATGGCTACACCTTC.